This T cell receptor (beta chain) was identified during a study of blood T cell repertoires in COVID-19. Study as a whole: In each case, the material was cDNA or gDNA derived from T cells, B-cell-depleted T cells, or PBMCs.

Residents of under 25 US areas, aged roughly 18 to 90 years, made up the participants. Researchers sorted participants into cohorts using their self-reported clinical history. Resolution of symptoms, clearance, or two negative PCRs was present in recovered Cohort 3 donors. V lost 0 bases, J lost 4 bases, and 8 bases stayed unmatched. Per the germline V gene, CDR1 is LGHNA and CDR2 is YSLEER. CDR3 length equals 16 residues. Profiling relied on immunoSEQ multiplex PCR, and the TCRdb table lists in-frame clones only, not all of them. The data contain 250,000 or so clones, around 88% of them singletons. The chain joins TRBV4-3 to TRBJ2-5; 7 nucleotides align to TRBD1. Sequencing was done on a sample of PBMCs or T cells enriched from blood (not recorded which). The clonotype comes from a middle-aged man who had recovered from COVID-19. The DNA of the CDR3 is TGCGCCAGCAGCCAAGATATAAAAGGGGGCCTAGAGACCCAGTACTTC. It yields the protein CASSQDIKGGLETQYF.